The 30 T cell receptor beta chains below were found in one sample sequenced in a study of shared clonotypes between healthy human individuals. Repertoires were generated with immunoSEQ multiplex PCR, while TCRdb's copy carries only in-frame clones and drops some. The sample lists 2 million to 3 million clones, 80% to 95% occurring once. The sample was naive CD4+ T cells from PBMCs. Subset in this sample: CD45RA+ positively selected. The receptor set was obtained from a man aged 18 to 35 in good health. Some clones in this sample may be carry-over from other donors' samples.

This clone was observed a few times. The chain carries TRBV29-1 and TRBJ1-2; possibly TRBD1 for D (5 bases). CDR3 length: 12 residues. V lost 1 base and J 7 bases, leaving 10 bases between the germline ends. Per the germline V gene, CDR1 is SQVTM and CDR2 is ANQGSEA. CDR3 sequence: CSVEVQDGGYTF. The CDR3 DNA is TGCAGCGTTGAAGTACAGGACGGTGGCTACACCTTC.

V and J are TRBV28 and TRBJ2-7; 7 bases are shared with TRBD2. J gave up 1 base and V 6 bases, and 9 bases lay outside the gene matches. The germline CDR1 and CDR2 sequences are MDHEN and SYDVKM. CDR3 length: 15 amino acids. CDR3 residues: CASSPASGISYEQYF. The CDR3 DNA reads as TGTGCCAGCAGCCCCGCGAGCGGGATTTCCTACGAGCAGTACTTC.

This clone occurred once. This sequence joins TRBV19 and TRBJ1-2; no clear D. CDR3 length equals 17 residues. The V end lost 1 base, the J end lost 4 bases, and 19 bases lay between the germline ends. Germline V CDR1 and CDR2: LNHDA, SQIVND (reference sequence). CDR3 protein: CASSIALGIVSTYGYTF. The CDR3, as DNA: TGTGCCAGTAGTATAGCGTTAGGGATCGTGTCTACCTATGGCTACACCTTC.

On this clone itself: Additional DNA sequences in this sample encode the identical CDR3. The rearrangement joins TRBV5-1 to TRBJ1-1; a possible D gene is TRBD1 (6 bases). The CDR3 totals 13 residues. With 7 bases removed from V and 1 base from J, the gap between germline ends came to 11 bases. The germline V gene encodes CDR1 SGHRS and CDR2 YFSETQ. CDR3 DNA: TGCGCCAGCTCTCCGACAGGGAACACTGAAGCTTTCTTT. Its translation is CASSPTGNTEAFF.

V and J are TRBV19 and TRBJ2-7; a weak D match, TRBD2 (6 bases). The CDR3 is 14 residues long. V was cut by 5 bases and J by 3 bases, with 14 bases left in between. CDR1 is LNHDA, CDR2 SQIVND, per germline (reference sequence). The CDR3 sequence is CASSRRDPHYEQYF. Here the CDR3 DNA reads TGTGCCAGTAGTCGGCGGGACCCTCACTACGAGCAGTACTTC.

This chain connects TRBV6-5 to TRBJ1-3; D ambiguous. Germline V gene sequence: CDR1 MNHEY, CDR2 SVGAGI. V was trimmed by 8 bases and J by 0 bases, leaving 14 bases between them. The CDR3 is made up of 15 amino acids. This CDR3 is CASGRSTNSGNTIYF. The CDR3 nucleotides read TGTGCCAGCGGCAGGTCCACCAACTCTGGAAACACCATATATTTT.

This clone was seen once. The CDR3 reads CAWSPYLSGNTIYF. CDR3 bases: TGTGCCTGGAGTCCCTACCTATCGGGAAACACCATATATTTT. The chain is built from TRBV30 and TRBJ1-3; unclear D gene. This CDR3 contains 14 residues. The V gene lost 2 bases and the J gene lost 4 bases, with 12 bases spanning the gap. Germline V CDR1 and CDR2: GTSNPN, SVGIG (reference sequence).

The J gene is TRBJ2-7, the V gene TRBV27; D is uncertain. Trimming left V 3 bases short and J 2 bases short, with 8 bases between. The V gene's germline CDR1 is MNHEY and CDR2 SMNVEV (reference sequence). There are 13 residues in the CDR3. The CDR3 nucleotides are TGTGCCAGCAGTTTGGGGAAGACCTACGAGCAGTACTTC. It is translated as CASSLGKTYEQYF.

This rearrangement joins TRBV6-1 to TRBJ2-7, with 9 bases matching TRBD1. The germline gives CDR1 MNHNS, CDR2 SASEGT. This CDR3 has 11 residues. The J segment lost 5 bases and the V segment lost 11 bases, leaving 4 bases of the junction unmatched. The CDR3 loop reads CARDRVNEQYF. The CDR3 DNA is TGTGCCCGGGACAGGGTTAACGAGCAGTACTTC.

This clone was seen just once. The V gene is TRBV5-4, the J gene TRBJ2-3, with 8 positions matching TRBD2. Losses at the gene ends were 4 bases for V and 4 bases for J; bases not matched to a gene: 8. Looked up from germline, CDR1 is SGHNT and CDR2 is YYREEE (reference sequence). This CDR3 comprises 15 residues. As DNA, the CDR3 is TGTGCCAGCAGCCGGGACTCGGGAGGGTCAGATACGCAGTATTTT. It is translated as CASSRDSGGSDTQYF.

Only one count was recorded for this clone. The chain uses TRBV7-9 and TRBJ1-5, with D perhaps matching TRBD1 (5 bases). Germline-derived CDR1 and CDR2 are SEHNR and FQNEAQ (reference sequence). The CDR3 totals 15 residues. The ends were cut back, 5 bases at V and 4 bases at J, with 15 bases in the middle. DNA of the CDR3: TGTGCCAGCAGCGCCCCCGGGGCGAAAAATCAGCCCCAGCATTTT. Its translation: CASSAPGAKNQPQHF.

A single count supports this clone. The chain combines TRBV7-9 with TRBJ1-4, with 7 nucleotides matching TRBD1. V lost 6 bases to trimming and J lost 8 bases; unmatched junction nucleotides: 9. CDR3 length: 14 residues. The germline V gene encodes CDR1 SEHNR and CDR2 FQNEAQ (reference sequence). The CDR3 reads CASSEDRVQEKLFF. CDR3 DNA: TGTGCCAGCAGTGAAGACAGGGTACAAGAAAAACTGTTTTTT. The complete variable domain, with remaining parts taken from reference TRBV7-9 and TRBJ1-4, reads DTGVSQNPRHKITKRGQNVTFRCDPISEHNRLYWYRQTLGQGPEFLTYFQNEAQLEKSRLLSDRFSAERPKGSFSTLEIQRTEQGDSAMYLCASSEDRVQEKLFFGSGTQLSVL.

CDR3 protein: CASRVAGSVDTQYF. The DNA for the CDR3 is TGCGCCAGCAGGGTAGCGGGATCGGTAGATACGCAGTATTTT. This chain connects TRBV5-1 to TRBJ2-3, with TRBD2 matching 8 bases. Unmatched junction bases numbered 7, after V lost 5 bases and J lost 5 bases. Germline-derived CDR1 and CDR2 are SGHRS and YFSETQ. The CDR3 has 14 amino acids.

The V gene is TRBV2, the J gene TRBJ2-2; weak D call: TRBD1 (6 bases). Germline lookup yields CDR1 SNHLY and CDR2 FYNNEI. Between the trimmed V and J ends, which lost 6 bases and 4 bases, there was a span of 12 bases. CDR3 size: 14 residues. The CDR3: CASRDSIGTGELFF. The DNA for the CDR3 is TGTGCCAGCAGGGACAGTATAGGCACCGGGGAGCTGTTTTTT. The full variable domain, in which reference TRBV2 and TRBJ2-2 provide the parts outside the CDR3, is EPEVTQTPSHQVTQMGQEVILRCVPISNHLYFYWYRQILGQKVEFLVSFYNNEISEKSEIFDDQFSVERPDGSNFTLKIRSTKLEDSAMYFCASRDSIGTGELFFGEGSRLTVL.

The CDR3: CSVSQVLSYEQYF. The CDR3 coding sequence is TGCAGCGTATCACAGGTTCTATCCTACGAGCAGTACTTC. The chain links TRBV29-1 to TRBJ2-7; D is perhaps TRBD1 (5 bases). Germline V gene sequence: CDR1 SQVTM, CDR2 ANQGSEA. V lost 6 bases and J lost 1, with 13 bases in between. This CDR3 has 13 amino acids.

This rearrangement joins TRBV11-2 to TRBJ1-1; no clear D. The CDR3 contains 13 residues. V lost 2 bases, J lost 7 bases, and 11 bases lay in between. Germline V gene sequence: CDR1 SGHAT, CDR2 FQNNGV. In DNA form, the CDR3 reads TGTGCCAGCAGCTTAACTACACGGATTGAAGCTTTCTTT. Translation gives CASSLTTRIEAFF.

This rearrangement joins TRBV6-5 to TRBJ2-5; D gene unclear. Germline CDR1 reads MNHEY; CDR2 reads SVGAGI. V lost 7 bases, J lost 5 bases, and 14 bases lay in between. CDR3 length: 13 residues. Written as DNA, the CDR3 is TGTGCCAGCACTGAACCAGCTTCCGAGACCCAGTACTTC. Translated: CASTEPASETQYF.

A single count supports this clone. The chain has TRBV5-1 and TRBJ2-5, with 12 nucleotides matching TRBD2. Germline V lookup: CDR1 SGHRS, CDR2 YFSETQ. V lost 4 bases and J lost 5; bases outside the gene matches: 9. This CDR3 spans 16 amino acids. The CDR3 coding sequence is TGCGCCAGCAGCCCAGGACTAGCGGGAATCGTGGAGACCCAGTACTTC. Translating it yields CASSPGLAGIVETQYF.

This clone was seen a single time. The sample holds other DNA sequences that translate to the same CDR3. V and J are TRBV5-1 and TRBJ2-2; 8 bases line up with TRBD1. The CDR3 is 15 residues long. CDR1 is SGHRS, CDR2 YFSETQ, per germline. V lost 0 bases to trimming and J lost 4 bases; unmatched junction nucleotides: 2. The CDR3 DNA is TGCGCCAGCAGCTTGGCAGGGGGCTTCACCGGGGAGCTGTTTTTT. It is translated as CASSLAGGFTGELFF.

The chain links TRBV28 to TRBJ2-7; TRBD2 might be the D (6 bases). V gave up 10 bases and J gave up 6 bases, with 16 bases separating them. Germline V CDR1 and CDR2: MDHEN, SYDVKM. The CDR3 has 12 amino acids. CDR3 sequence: CATETRISEQYF. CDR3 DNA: TGTGCCACCGAGACTAGAATATCCGAGCAGTACTTC.

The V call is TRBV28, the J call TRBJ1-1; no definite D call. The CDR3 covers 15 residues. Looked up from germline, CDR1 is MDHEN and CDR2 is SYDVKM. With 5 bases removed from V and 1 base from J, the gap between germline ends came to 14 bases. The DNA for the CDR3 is TGTGCCAGCAGTCCCTTGGACTTTGGGAACACTGAAGCTTTCTTT. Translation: CASSPLDFGNTEAFF.

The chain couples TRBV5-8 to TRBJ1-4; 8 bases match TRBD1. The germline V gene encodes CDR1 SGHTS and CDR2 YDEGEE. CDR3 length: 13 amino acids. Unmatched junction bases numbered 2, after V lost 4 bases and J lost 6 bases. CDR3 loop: CASSRDRHEKLFF. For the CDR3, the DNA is TGTGCCAGCAGCCGGGACAGGCATGAAAAACTGTTTTTT. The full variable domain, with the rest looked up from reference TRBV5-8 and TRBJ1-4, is EAGVTQSPTHLIKTRGQQATLRCSPISGHTSVYWYQQALGLGLQFLLWYDEGEERNRGNFPPRFSGRQFPNYSSELNVNALELEDSALYLCASSRDRHEKLFFGSGTQLSVL.

DNA for the CDR3: TGTGCCAGCAGCTTGTTACAGGGCGGGGAGCAGTACTTC. Its protein product is CASSLLQGGEQYF. The rearrangement uses TRBV5-4 and TRBJ2-7; TRBD1 might be the D (6 bases). V lost 1 base and J 7 bases, leaving 12 bases between the germline ends. CDR1 and CDR2 (germline): SGHNT, YYREEE (reference sequence). This CDR3 has 13 amino acids.

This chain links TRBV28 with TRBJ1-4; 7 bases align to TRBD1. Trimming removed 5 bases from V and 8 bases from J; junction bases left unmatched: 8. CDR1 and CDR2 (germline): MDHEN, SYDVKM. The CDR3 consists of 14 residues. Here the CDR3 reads CASSRQGLREKLFF. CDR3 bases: TGTGCCAGCAGTCGACAGGGTTTAAGGGAAAAACTGTTTTTT.

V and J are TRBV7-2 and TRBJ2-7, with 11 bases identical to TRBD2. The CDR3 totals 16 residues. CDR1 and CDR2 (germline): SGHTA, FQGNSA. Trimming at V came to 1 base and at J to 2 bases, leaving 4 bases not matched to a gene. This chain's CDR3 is CASSLDPTSGTYEQYF. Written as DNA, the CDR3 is TGTGCCAGCAGCTTAGACCCGACTAGCGGGACCTACGAGCAGTACTTC. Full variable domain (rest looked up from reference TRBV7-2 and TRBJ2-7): GAGVSQSPSNKVTEKGKDVELRCDPISGHTALYWYRQSLGQGLEFLIYFQGNSAPDKSGLPSDRFSAERTGGSVSTLTIQRTQQEDSAVYLCASSLDPTSGTYEQYFGPGTRLTVT.

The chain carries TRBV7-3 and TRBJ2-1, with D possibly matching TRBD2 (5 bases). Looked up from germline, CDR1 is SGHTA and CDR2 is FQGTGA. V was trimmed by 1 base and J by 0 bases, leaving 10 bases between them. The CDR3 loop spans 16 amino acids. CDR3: CASSLRRWGSYNEQFF. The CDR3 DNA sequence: TGTGCCAGCAGCTTAAGGAGGTGGGGCTCCTACAATGAGCAGTTCTTC. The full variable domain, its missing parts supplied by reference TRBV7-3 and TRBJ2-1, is GAGVSQTPSNKVTEKGKYVELRCDPISGHTALYWYRQSLGQGPEFLIYFQGTGAADDSGLPNDRFFAVRPEGSVSTLKIQRTERGDSAVYLCASSLRRWGSYNEQFFGPGTRLTVL.

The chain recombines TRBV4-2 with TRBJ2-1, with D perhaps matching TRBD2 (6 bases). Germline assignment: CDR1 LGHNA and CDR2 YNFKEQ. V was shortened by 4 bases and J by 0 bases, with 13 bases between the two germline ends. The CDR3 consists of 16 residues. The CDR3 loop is CASSLKGRDSYNEQFF. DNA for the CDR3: TGTGCCAGCAGCCTTAAGGGGCGGGACTCCTACAATGAGCAGTTCTTC.

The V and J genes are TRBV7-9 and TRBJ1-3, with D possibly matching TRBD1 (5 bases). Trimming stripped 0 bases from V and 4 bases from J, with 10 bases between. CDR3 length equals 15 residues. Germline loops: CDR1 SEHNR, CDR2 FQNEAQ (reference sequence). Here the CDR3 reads CASSLAPREGNTIYF. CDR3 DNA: TGTGCCAGCAGCTTAGCCCCCAGGGAAGGAAACACCATATATTTT.

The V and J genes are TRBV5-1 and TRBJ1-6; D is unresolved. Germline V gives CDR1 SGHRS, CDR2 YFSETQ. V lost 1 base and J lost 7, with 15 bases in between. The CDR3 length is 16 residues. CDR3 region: CASSLFAQETNSPLHF. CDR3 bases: TGCGCCAGCAGCTTGTTTGCTCAGGAGACAAATTCACCCCTCCACTTT.

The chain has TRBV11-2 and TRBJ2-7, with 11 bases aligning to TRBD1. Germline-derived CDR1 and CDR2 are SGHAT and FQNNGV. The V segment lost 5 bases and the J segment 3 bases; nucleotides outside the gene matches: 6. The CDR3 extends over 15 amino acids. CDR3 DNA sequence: TGTGCCAGCAGCACCGGGACAGGGGGAATCTACGAGCAGTACTTC. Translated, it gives CASSTGTGGIYEQYF.